This TCR beta chain was identified during a study of cytomegalovirus exposure and HLA in healthy donors. Study-level information: Tens of millions of unique TCRs from HLA-typed donors made up an early data release. General study results and limits: Cytomegalovirus association was listed for about 170 TCR beta chains. As a later analysis showed, several of the most significant clusters appeared to be linked to common viral pathogens.

The sample holds one count of this clone. Its antigen is not identified. Nominally healthy donors were sampled, though unrecorded immune exposures were likely. This PCR relied on a set of 60 Vbeta primers and 13 Jbeta primers. Here immunoSEQ multiplex PCR was the method, and the copy in TCRdb shows in-frame clones only, minus some. Among roughly 110,000 clones listed, over 75% were seen once. This TCR came from a middle-aged man in good health and CMV-seropositive. The sample consisted of PBMCs.

CDR3 in amino acids: CASSYRGYGYTF. CDR3 bases: TGTGCCAGCAGCTACAGGGGGTATGGCTACACCTTC. The V call is TRBV11-1, the J call TRBJ1-2; TRBD1 matches 8 bases. Germline CDR1 SGHAT, CDR2 FQDESV (reference sequence). The V and J ends lost 4 bases and 5 bases, in that order; junction bases with no gene match: 0. The CDR3 has 12 amino acids.